These T cell receptor beta chains were read from a single sample in a study of T cells in tumors after PD-1 blockade. Profiling relied on immunoSEQ multiplex PCR, and the TCRdb table lists in-frame clones only, not all of them. The sample has approximately 30,000 clones; approximately 70% are singletons. Material: PBMCs, obtained after anti-PD-1 treatment. The receptors were sampled from a human donor with basal cell carcinoma. Both conserved end residues are part of each CDR3. A D gene is named only where the DNA matches it firmly. Not all rows give a size; the values are once, few, many and, for expanded clones, a class.

TRBV6-6,TRBJ1-5,few,NA,TGTGCCAGCTGTCTGGAGCGGGCCCCTAGAGGCAATCAGCCCCAGCATTTT,CASCLERAPRGNQPQHF
TRBV30,TRBJ1-2,NA,NA,TGTGCCTGGAGTGGCATATTTTATGGCTACACCTTC,CAWSGIFYGYTF
TRBV19,TRBJ2-5,once,TRBD2,TGTGCCAGTAGTTCTCCGACTAGCGGGGGGGAGACCCAGTACTTC,CASSSPTSGGETQYF
TRBV7-6,TRBJ2-1,NA,TRBD2,TGTGCCAGCAGCTACGCCCTAGCGGGGACATACAATGAGCAGTTCTTC,CASSYALAGTYNEQFF
TRBV7-9,TRBJ2-7,NA,TRBD2,TGTGCCAGCAGCTTAACAGCGGGGCGCGCCTACGAGCAGTACTTC,CASSLTAGRAYEQYF
TRBV5-1,TRBJ2-7,NA,NA,TGCGCCAGCAGCTTGGCTCAGGGGTACGAGCAGTACTTC,CASSLAQGYEQYF
TRBV5-1,TRBJ2-5,NA,TRBD2,TGCGCCAGCAGGGGACTAGCGGGAGGTGAGACCCAGTACTTC,CASRGLAGGETQYF
TRBV7-2,TRBJ1-3,once,NA,TGTGCCAGCAGCACTGAAGGGGCTGGGATCGGAAACACCATATATTTT,CASSTEGAGIGNTIYF
TRBV6-1,TRBJ1-1,few,NA,TGTGCCAGCAGTGACGGGGCCGGGACTCGGAGGAGTGAAGCTTTCTTT,CASSDGAGTRRSEAFF
TRBV2,TRBJ2-7,NA,NA,TGTGCCAGCAGTGAAGCGCACGAGCAGTACTTC,CASSEAHEQYF
TRBV5-4,TRBJ2-7,few,NA,TGTGCCAGCAGCTTGGGAGGGTTTAGCTCCTACGAGCAGTACTTC,CASSLGGFSSYEQYF
TRBV29-1,TRBJ2-5,many,TRBD1,TGCAGCGTTTCCGGGACAGGGGGGTCGGGTCAGTACTTC,CSVSGTGGSGQYF
TRBV7-2,TRBJ2-7,NA,NA,TGTGCCAGCAGCTTGGCGAATGAGCAGTACTTC,CASSLANEQYF
TRBV11-3,TRBJ1-4,NA,TRBD1,TGTGCCAGCAGCCTAAGACAGGGCGAAAAACTGTTTTTT,CASSLRQGEKLFF
TRBV15,TRBJ1-5,NA,TRBD1,TGTGCCACCAGTAAGGACAGGGACGTTCAGCCCCAGCATTTT,CATSKDRDVQPQHF
TRBV5-1,TRBJ1-2,NA,NA,TGCGCCAGCAGCTTGGACGGCAGATATGGCTACACCTTC,CASSLDGRYGYTF
TRBV7-8,TRBJ1-2,NA,TRBD1,TGTGCCAGCAGCCCATGGACAGGTGCCTATGGCTACACCTTC,CASSPWTGAYGYTF